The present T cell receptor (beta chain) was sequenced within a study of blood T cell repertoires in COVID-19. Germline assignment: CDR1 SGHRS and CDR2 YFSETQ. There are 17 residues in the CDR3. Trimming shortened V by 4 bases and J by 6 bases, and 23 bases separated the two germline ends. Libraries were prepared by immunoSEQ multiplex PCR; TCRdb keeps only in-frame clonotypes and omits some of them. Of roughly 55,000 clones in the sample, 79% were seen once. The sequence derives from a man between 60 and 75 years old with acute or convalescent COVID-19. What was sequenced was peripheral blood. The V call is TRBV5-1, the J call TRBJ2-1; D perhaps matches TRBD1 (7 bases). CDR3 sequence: CASSLEGGVRQGNEQFF. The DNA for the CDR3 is TGCGCCAGCAGCCTAGAGGGCGGGGTCCGACAGGGCAATGAGCAGTTCTTC.